The 11 T cell receptor beta chains listed next were all sequenced from one sample in a study of T-cell memory formation after mild COVID-19. TCRdb passed the 5' RACE reads through MiXCR, listing each CDR3 protein once. The sample shows 200,000 to 250,000 distinct CDR3 sequences, around 25% of them seen only once. The sequenced sample consisted of PBMCs or a T cell subset sorted from them (not recorded which). These receptors came from an adult woman who had mild COVID-19 (a few samples of this study predate the infection). Cell type and time point are not known.

This clonotype was picked up many times. Here the CDR3 omits its conserved ending phenylalanine or tryptophan, so a read error is the likely source. It is unclear where the CDR3 begins or ends on the DNA, so no DNA is shown, and the CDR3 is as TCRdb lists it. CDR3 loop: CASSYGTSGFLP. The chain joins TRBV6-6 to TRBJ2-6; the table assigns TRBD2, which was not confirmed against the DNA. Germline loops: CDR1 MNHNY, CDR2 SVGAGI (reference sequence). With termini counted, the CDR3 has 12 amino acids.

The CDR3 protein is CASSLGGSSGANVLTF. In DNA form, the CDR3 reads TGTGCCAGCAGCTTAGGTGGGTCCTCTGGGGCCAACGTCCTGACTTTC. This chain joins TRBV7-2 and TRBJ2-6; D remains ambiguous. With 1 base removed from V and 0 bases from J, the gap between germline ends came to 7 bases. The CDR3 has 16 residues. Germline V gives CDR1 SGHTA, CDR2 FQGNSA. Complete variable domain (other parts from reference TRBV7-2 and TRBJ2-6): GAGVSQSPSNKVTEKGKDVELRCDPISGHTALYWYRQSLGQGLEFLIYFQGNSAPDKSGLPSDRFSAERTGGSVSTLTIQRTQQEDSAVYLCASSLGGSSGANVLTFGAGSRLTVL.

V gene TRBV12-3 or TRBV12-4 combines with J gene TRBJ2-7; D not certain. The CDR3 loop spans 12 amino acids. Trimming took 3 bases from V and 6 from J, leaving 9 bases between them. CDR3 region: CASSFLPVEQYF. Written as DNA, the CDR3 is TGTGCCAGCAGTTTCCTTCCGGTCGAGCAGTACTTC.

This clonotype has just a few counts. The chain joins TRBV1 to TRBJ1-2; the D call of TRBD1 is as the table states it, not checked on the DNA. TRBV1 is classified as a pseudogene. This CDR3 region has 16 residues. The CDR3 is CTSSQDRLVQAHGYTF. CDR3 coding DNA: TGCACCAGCAGCCAAGATCGTTTGGTACAGGCTCATGGCTACACCTTC.

In this sample, this clonotype turned up a few times. The CDR3 DNA is TGCGCCAGCAGCCAAGGGCAGAGGGGCACTGAAGCTTTCTTT. It is translated as CASSQGQRGTEAFF. This sequence joins TRBV4-3 and TRBJ1-1; weak D call: TRBD1 (5 bases). The CDR3 runs 14 residues. Trimming removed 1 base from V and 4 bases from J, with 10 bases in between. Germline CDR1 LGHNA, CDR2 YSLEER.

This chain joins TRBV5-1 and TRBJ2-1; 7 bases match TRBD1. CDR1 SGHRS and CDR2 YFSETQ come from the germline V gene. With V trimmed by 2 bases and J by 2 bases, 4 bases remained unmatched. The CDR3 is 15 amino acids. CDR3 residues: CASSFGDSPYNEQFF. The CDR3 bases are TGCGCCAGCAGCTTTGGGGACAGTCCCTACAATGAGCAGTTCTTC.

This clonotype was observed a handful of times. V and J are TRBV7-3 and TRBJ2-1; maybe TRBD2 (6 bases). CDR1 and CDR2 from the germline V gene are SGHTA and FQGTGA. The V end was cut by 7 bases, the J end by 9 bases, with 16 bases between. CDR3 length: 13 amino acids. The CDR3 coding sequence is TGTGCCAGCACGAAGGTTCGGGGAGGTGAGCAGTTCTTC. Its translation: CASTKVRGGEQFF.

This clonotype was seen a handful of times. V gene TRBV7-9 combines with J gene TRBJ2-7; TRBD2 might be the D (6 bases). Germline-derived CDR1 and CDR2 are SEHNR and FQNEAQ (reference sequence). CDR3 length: 16 amino acids. V lost 5 bases, J lost 2 bases, and 19 bases lay in between. CDR3 sequence: CASSPPSGTRTYEQYF. The CDR3 DNA is TGTGCCAGCAGCCCCCCATCCGGGACTCGTACCTACGAGCAGTACTTC.

This clonotype has a handful of counts. The V gene is TRBV27, the J gene TRBJ2-5, with unresolved D. The CDR3 covers 17 residues. Deletions cut 1 base from V and 1 base from J, with 16 bases between. CDR1 and CDR2 from the germline V gene are MNHEY and SMNVEV (reference sequence). The CDR3 coding sequence is TGTGCCAGCAGTTTATTGGCCCTTAGTGGCGGCCAAGAGACCCAGTACTTC. It specifies CASSLLALSGGQETQYF.

V usage is TRBV7-2 and J usage is TRBJ2-1; D not certain. The V and J ends lost 2 bases and 0 bases respectively, with 11 bases between them. This CDR3 has 16 residues. Germline V gives CDR1 SGHTA, CDR2 FQGNSA. For the CDR3, the DNA is TGTGCCAGCAGCTTACCTCCCCCGAGCTCCTACAATGAGCAGTTCTTC. This sequence encodes CASSLPPPSSYNEQFF.

The chain carries TRBV10-3 and TRBJ2-6; D ambiguous. The CDR3 runs 18 residues. V was cut by 0 bases and J by 0 bases, with 12 bases left in between. CDR1 and CDR2 (germline): ENHRY, SYGVKD. The CDR3 bases are TGTGCCATCAGTGAGTCGGCGGTGGGCAGCTCTGGGGCCAACGTCCTGACTTTC. Translating it yields CAISESAVGSSGANVLTF.